This T cell receptor beta chain was captured in a study of blood T cell repertoires in COVID-19. There are 14 residues in the CDR3. Germline CDR1 SGHNT, CDR2 YYREEE (reference sequence). V was pared by 4 bases and J by 4 bases, with 15 bases between. This clone showed up many times. Profiling relied on immunoSEQ multiplex PCR, and the TCRdb table lists in-frame clones only, not all of them. The sample contains fewer than 50,000 clones, about four fifths of which appear only once. The J gene is TRBJ2-7, the V gene TRBV5-4; no clear D. The sequencing sample was made of peripheral blood. The clonotype was recovered from a human donor in a cohort sampled during active COVID-19. This chain's CDR3 is CASSLERTSYEQYF. As DNA, the CDR3 is TGTGCCAGCAGCCTGGAGAGAACCTCTTACGAGCAGTACTTC.